The clone carrying this T cell receptor (beta chain) was detected only a few times. The target antigen is unknown. CDR3 regions were amplified by Arm-PCR using iRepertoire HTBI primers to build TCR beta libraries. TCRdb itself ran the multiplex PCR reads through MiXCR, one entry per CDR3 protein. The sample consists of hundreds of thousands of distinct CDR3 sequences, less than 25% of them appearing once. The sample belongs to a study of regulatory T cells in long-lasting Graves disease. Whole-study results and caveats: Among persistent patients, a larger number of public clonotypes were shared (approximately 2,900) than among newly diagnosed patients (roughly 910).

Time point here: persistent/refractory GD, antithyroid drugs over 5 years with positive TRAb. Generation of the TCR library employed RNA extracted from PBMCs. Staff drew approximately 9.9 milliliters of peripheral blood into EDTA tubes. The sequenced sample was peripheral blood mononuclear cells (PBMCs), obtained when the disease was refractory, from a patient treated with antithyroid drugs. The sequence was obtained from a female donor with Graves disease.

The CDR3 bases are TGTGCCAGCAGCCCTAATTGGGGAGGCGGGGAGCTGTTTTTT. Protein product: CASSPNWGGGELFF. This chain connects TRBV7-6 to TRBJ2-2; TRBD2 might be the D (6 bases). The CDR3 contains 14 residues. Trimming left V 5 bases short and J 7 bases short, with 14 bases between. Per germline, CDR1 SGHVS and CDR2 FNYEAQ.